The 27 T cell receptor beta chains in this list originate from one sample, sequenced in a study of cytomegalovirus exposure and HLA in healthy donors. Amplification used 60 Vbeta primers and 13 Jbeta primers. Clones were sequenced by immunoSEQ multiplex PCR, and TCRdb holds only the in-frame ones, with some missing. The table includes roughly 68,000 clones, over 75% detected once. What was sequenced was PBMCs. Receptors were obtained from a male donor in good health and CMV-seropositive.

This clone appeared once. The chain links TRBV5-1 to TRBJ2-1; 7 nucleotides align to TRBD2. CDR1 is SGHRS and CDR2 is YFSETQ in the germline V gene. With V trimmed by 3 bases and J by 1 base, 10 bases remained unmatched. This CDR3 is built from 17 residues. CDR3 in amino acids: CASSSIPGRGSYNEQFF. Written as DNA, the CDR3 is TGCGCCAGCAGCTCCATTCCGGGGCGGGGGTCCTACAATGAGCAGTTCTTC.

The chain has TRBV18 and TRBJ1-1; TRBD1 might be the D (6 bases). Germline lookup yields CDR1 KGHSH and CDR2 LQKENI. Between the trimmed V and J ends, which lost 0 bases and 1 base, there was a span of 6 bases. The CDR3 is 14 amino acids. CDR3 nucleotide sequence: TGTGCCAGCTCACCACCAGGGGGGAACACTGAAGCTTTCTTT. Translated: CASSPPGGNTEAFF.

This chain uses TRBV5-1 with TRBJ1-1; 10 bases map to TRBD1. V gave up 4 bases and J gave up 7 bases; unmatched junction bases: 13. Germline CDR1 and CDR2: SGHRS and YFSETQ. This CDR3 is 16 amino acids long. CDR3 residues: CASSPRRDRGNGEAFF. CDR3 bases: TGCGCCAGCAGCCCTCGCCGGGACAGGGGAAACGGTGAAGCTTTCTTT.

CDR3 in DNA: TGTGCCAGCAGCCCCGGGGAGGGAATCTATGGCTACACCTTC. Amino acids: CASSPGEGIYGYTF. The genes are TRBV27 and TRBJ1-2, with D unclear. CDR1 is MNHEY and CDR2 is SMNVEV in the germline V gene (reference sequence). The length of the CDR3 is 14 residues. Deletions cut 6 bases from V and 4 bases from J, with 15 bases between.

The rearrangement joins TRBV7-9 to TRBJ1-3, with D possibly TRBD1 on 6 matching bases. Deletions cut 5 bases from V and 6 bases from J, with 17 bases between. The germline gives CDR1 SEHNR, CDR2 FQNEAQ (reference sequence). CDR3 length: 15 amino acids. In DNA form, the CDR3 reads TGTGCCAGCAGCCTAGGAGGGGGTCGTGAAAACACCATATATTTT. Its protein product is CASSLGGGRENTIYF.

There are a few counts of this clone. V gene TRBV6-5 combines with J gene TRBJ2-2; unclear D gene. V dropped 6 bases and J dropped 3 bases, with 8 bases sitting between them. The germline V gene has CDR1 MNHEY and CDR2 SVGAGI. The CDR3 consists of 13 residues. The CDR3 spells CASSQEDTGELFF. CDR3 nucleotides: TGTGCCAGCAGCCAGGAAGACACCGGGGAGCTGTTTTTT.

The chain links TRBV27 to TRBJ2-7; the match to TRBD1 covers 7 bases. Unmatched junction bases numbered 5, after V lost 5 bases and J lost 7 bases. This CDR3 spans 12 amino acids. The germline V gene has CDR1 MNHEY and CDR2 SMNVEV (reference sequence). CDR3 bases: TGTGCCAGCAGTGCAGACAGGGTTGAGCAGTACTTC. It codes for CASSADRVEQYF.

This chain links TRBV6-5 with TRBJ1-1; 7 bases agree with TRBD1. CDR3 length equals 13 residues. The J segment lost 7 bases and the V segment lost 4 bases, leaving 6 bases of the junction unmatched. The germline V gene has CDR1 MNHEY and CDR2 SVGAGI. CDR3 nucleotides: TGTGCCAGCAGTTCAACAGGGGAGGATGAAGCTTTCTTT. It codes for CASSSTGEDEAFF.

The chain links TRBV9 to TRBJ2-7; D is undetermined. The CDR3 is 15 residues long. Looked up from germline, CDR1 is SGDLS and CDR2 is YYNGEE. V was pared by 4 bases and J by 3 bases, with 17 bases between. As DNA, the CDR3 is TGTGCCAGCAGCCCCCACCACGTAATAGACTACGAGCAGTACTTC. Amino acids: CASSPHHVIDYEQYF.

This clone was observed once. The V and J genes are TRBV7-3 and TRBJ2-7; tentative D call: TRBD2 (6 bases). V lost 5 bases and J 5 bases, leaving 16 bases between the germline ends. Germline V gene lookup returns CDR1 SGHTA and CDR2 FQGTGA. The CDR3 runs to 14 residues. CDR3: CASSPQGGTHEQYF. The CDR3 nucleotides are TGTGCCAGCAGCCCTCAAGGAGGGACCCACGAGCAGTACTTC.

The CDR3 region has the DNA TGTGCCAGCAGCTTAGGACTCCCCGGAGTGCCCCAGCATTTT. This codes for CASSLGLPGVPQHF. J is TRBJ1-5 and V is TRBV7-2; no definite D call. The germline CDR1 and CDR2 sequences are SGHTA and FQGNSA. The CDR3 has 14 amino acids. Deletions cut 1 base from V and 9 bases from J, with 13 bases between.

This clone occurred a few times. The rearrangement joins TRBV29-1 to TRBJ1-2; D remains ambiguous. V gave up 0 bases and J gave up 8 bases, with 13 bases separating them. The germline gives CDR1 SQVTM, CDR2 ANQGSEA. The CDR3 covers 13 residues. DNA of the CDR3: TGCAGCGTTGAAGAGAGTCTAAACGGGGGCTACACCTTC. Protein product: CSVEESLNGGYTF. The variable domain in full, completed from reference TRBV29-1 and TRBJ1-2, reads SAVISQKPSRDICQRGTSLTIQCQVDSQVTMMFWYRQQPGQSLTLIATANQGSEATYESGFVIDKFPISRPNLTFSTLTVSNMSPEDSSIYLCSVEESLNGGYTFGSGTRLTVV.

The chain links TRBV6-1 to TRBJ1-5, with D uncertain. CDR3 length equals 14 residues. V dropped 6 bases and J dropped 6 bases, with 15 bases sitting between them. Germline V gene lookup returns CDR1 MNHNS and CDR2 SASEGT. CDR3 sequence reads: CASSPWQAGQPQHF. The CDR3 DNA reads TGTGCCAGCAGCCCTTGGCAGGCCGGTCAGCCCCAGCATTTT.

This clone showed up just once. CDR3 in amino acids: CASSLAFIQVPDMNTEAFF. The CDR3 nucleotides read TGTGCCAGCAGCTTAGCGTTTATACAGGTTCCGGACATGAACACTGAAGCTTTCTTT. The rearrangement links TRBV7-9 to TRBJ1-1; weak D call: TRBD1 (5 bases). The CDR3 loop spans 19 amino acids. Trimming took off 0 bases at V and 0 bases at J, with 20 bases between the two ends. Germline CDR1 SEHNR, CDR2 FQNEAQ (reference sequence).

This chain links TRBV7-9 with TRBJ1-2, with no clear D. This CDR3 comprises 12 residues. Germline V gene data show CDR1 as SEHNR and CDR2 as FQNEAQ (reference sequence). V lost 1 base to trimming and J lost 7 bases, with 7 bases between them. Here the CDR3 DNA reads TGTGCCAGCAGCTTAGGACTTACTGGCTACACCTTC. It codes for CASSLGLTGYTF.

CDR3 in amino acids: CASSASGQGFQSGYTF. The CDR3 DNA follows: TGTGCCAGCAGTGCCTCGGGACAGGGGTTCCAGAGTGGCTACACCTTC. V gene TRBV28 combines with J gene TRBJ1-2; 10 bases agree with TRBD1. CDR3 length equals 16 residues. The junction had 13 bases not matched to a gene; V was cut back by 5 bases and J by 7 bases. Germline V gene lookup returns CDR1 MDHEN and CDR2 SYDVKM.

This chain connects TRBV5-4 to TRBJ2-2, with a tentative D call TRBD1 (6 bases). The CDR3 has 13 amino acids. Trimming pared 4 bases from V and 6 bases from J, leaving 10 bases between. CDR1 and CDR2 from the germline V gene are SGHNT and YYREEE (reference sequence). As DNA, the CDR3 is TGTGCCAGCAGCGCGCGGACAGCCGGGGAGCTGTTTTTT. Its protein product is CASSARTAGELFF.

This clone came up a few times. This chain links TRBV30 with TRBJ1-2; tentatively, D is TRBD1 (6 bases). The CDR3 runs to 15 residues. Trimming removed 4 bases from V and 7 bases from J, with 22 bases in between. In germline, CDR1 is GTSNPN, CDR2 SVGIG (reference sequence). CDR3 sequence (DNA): TGTGCCTGGACCCCCGCGGGCCAGGGGATGAGTGGCTACACCTTC. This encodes CAWTPAGQGMSGYTF.

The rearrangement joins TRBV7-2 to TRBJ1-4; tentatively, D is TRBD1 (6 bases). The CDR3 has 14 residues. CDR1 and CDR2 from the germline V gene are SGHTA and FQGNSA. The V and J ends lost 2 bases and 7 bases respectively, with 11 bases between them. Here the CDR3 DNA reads TGTGCCAGCAGCTTAACAGGGACATTTGAAAAACTGTTTTTT. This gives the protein CASSLTGTFEKLFF.

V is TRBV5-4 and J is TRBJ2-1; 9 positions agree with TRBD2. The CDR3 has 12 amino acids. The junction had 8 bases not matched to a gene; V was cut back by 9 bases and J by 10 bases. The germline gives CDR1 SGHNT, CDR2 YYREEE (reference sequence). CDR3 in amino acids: CATSGGIDEQFF. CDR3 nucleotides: TGTGCCACGAGCGGGGGGATCGACGAGCAGTTCTTC.

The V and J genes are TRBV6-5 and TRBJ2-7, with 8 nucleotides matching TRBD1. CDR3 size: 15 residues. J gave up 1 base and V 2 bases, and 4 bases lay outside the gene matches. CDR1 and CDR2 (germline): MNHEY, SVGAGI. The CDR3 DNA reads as TGTGCCAGCAGTTACGTTCAGGGGGCTTCCTACGAGCAGTACTTC. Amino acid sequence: CASSYVQGASYEQYF.

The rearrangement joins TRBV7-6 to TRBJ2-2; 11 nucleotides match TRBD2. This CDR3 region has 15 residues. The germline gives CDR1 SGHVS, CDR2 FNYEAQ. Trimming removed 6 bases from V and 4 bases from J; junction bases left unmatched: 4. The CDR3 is CASRGTSGLTGELFF. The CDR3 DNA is TGTGCCAGCAGAGGGACTAGCGGACTCACCGGGGAGCTGTTTTTT.

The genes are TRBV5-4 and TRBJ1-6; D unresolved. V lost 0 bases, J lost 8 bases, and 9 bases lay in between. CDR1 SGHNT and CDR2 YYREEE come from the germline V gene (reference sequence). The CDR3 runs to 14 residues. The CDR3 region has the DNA TGTGCCAGCAGCTTGGGACGCGGGGATTCACCCCTCCACTTT. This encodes CASSLGRGDSPLHF.

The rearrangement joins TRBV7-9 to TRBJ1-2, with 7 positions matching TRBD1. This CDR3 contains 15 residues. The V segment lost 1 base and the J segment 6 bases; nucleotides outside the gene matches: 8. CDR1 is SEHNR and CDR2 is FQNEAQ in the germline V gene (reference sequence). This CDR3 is CASSLGDRESDGYTF. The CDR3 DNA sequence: TGTGCCAGCAGCTTAGGTGACAGGGAGTCGGATGGCTACACCTTC.

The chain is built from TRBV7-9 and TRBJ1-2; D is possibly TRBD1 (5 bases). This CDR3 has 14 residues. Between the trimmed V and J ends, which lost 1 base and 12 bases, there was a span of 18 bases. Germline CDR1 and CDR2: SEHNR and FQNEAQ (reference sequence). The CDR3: CASSLGSGGDFDTF. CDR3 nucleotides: TGTGCCAGCAGCTTAGGAAGCGGTGGGGACTTCGACACCTTC.

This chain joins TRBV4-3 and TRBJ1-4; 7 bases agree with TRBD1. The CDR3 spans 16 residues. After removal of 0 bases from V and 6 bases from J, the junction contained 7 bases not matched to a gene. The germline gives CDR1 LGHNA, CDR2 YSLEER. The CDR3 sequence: CASSQETPGQHEKLFF. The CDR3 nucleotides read TGCGCCAGCAGCCAAGAGACCCCGGGACAGCATGAAAAACTGTTTTTT.

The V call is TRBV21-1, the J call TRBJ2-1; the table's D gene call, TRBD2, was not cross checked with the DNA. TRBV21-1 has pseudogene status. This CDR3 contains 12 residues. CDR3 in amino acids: CASSTRIYEQFF. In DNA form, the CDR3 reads TGTGCCAGCAGCACTAGAATCTATGAGCAGTTCTTC.